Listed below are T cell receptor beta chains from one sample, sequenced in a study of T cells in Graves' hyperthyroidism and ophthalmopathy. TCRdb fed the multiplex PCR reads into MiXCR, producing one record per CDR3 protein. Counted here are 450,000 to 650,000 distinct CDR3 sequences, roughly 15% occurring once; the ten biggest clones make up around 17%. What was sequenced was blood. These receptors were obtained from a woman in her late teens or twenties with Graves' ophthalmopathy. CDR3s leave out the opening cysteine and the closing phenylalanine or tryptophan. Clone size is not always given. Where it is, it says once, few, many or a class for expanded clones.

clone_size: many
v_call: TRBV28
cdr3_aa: ASSSHGLAPYNEQF

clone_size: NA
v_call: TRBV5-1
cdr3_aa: ASSLVRGASGELF

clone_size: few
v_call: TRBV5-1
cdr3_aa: ASSFEGGSLYEQY

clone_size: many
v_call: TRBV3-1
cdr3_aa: ASSQDSGRGIQETQY

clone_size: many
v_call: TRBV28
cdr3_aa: ASSRRQGSYTEAF

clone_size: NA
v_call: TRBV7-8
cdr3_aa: ASSLALGDSDSEQY

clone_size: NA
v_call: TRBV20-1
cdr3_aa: SAAGASRTCNEQF

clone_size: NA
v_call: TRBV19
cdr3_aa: ASSISGWDSPNQPQH

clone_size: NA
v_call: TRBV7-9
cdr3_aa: ASSLPPGWGATEAF

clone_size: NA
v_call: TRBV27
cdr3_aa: ASSFKESYEQY

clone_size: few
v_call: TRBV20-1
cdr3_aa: SASGVSGELF

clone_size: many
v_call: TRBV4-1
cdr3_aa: ASSQTTGDTEAF

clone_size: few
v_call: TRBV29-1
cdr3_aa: SVAGGARSYNEQF

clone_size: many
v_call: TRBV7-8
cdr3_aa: ASSLTRTGYEQY

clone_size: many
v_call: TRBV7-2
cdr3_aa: ASSPDRSLGKLF

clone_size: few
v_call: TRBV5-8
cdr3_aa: ASSPRQYNSPLH

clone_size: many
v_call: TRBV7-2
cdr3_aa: ASSYDRGFYEQY

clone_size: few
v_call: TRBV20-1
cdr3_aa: SATRDRNLPQPQH

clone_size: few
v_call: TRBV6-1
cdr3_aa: ASSDRTAMIGQF

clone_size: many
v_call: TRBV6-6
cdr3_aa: ASSYFNTGELF

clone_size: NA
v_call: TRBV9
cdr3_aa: ASSLLAGGRYEQF

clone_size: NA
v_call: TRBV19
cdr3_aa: ASSIGGGRGGSYGYT

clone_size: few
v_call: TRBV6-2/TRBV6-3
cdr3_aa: ASSYSSWYSTDTQY

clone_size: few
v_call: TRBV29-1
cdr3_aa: SVELALEGTNEKLF

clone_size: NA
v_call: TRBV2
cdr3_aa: ASRLLAGDTGELF

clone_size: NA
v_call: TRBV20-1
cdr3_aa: SAPGQGASYEQY

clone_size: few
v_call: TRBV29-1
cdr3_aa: SGTGNYNEQF

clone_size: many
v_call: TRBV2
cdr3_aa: ARTRTSGSSAGELF

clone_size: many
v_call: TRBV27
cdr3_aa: ASTGSPYTDTQY

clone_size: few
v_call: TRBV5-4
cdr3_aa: ASSADGTGDQPQH

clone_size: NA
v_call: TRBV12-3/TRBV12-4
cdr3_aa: ASRPSGGGEAF

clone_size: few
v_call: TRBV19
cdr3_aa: ASLGQNYGYT

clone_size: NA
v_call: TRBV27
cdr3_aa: ASSALTGTGGYEQY

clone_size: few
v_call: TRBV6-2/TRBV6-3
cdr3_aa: ASSTARGTEAF

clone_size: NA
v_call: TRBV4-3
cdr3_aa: ASSQRLAVNTGELF

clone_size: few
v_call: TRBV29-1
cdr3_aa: SVEAANEQF

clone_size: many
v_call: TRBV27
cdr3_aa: ASSFGEDTGELF

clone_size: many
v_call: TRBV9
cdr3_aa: ASSVEGAVELETQY

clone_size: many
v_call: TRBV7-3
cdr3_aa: ASSLRGSLNEQF

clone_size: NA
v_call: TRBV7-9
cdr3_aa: ASSLGDRPGAAEQY

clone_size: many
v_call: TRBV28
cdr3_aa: ASSSPSANEQY

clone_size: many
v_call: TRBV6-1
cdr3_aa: ASSESQGGPDTQY

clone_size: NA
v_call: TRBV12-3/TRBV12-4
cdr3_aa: ASSPQAGALTKNIQY

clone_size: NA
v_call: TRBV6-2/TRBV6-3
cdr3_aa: ASSYSTDLVLRSYEQY

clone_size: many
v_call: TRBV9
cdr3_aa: ASSQGRGQITDTQY